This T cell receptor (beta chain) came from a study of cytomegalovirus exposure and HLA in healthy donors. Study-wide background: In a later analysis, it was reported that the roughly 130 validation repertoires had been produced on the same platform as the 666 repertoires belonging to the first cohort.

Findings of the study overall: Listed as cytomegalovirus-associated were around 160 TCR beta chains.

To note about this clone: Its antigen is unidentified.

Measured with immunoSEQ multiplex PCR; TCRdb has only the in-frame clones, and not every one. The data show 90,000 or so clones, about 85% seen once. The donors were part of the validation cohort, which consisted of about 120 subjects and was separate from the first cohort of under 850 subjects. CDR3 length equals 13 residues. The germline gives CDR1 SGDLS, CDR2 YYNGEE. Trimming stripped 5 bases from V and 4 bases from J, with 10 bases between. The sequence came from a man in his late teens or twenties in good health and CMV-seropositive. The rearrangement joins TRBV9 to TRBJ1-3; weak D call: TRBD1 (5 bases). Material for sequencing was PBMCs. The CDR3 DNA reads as TGTGCCAGCAGGGGGACTTACGGAAACACCATATATTTT. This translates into CASRGTYGNTIYF.